Following are 21 T cell receptor beta chains from one sample sequenced in a study of cytomegalovirus exposure and HLA in healthy donors. TCRdb keeps only in-frame clones here, not all; method: immunoSEQ multiplex PCR. The table shows 150,000 to 200,000 clones, with more than 75% occurring only once. Sequencing was performed on PBMCs. All receptors come from a woman aged 25 to 39 in good health and CMV-seronegative.

The chain uses TRBV5-4 and TRBJ2-3, with D tentatively TRBD1 (6 bases). V was shortened by 4 bases and J by 2 bases, with 11 bases between the two germline ends. The CDR3 is made up of 14 amino acids. Germline V CDR1 and CDR2: SGHNT, YYREEE (reference sequence). The CDR3 protein is CASSLRQATDTQYF. In DNA, the CDR3 is TGTGCCAGCAGCCTCCGACAGGCCACAGATACGCAGTATTTT. The complete variable domain, with remaining parts taken from reference TRBV5-4 and TRBJ2-3, reads ETGVTQSPTHLIKTRGQQVTLRCSSQSGHNTVSWYQQALGQGPQFIFQYYREEENGRGNFPPRFSGLQFPNYSSELNVNALELDDSALYLCASSLRQATDTQYFGPGTRLTVL.

CDR3 protein: CASSGRGGGVYEQYF. For the CDR3, the DNA is TGTGCCAGCAGCGGCCGGGGAGGGGGTGTCTACGAGCAGTACTTC. The chain couples TRBV7-2 to TRBJ2-7; a possible D gene is TRBD2 (7 bases). Germline V lookup: CDR1 SGHTA, CDR2 FQGNSA. The length of the CDR3 is 15 residues. V was shortened by 5 bases and J by 3 bases, with 17 bases between the two germline ends.

The CDR3 nucleotides are TGTGCCAGCAGCACCGGGGGCACAGATACGCAGTATTTT. Its protein product is CASSTGGTDTQYF. The rearrangement joins TRBV9 to TRBJ2-3; D is possibly TRBD2 (5 bases). The CDR3 extends over 13 amino acids. V was cut by 4 bases and J by 1 base, with 7 bases left in between. Germline V gives CDR1 SGDLS, CDR2 YYNGEE.

This clone was observed once. The chain uses TRBV6-5 and TRBJ1-1; TRBD1 matches at 8 bases. Germline V gene sequence: CDR1 MNHEY, CDR2 SVGAGI. This CDR3 has 15 amino acids. Losses at the gene ends were 2 bases for V and 9 bases for J; bases not matched to a gene: 11. CDR3 sequence: CASSYLSGDRTKAFF. For the CDR3, the DNA is TGTGCCAGCAGTTACCTGTCGGGGGACAGGACTAAAGCTTTCTTT.

The chain recombines TRBV5-1 with TRBJ1-5, with 7 bases lining up with TRBD1. CDR1 SGHRS and CDR2 YFSETQ come from the germline V gene. CDR3 length equals 13 residues. With 0 bases clipped from V and 7 bases from J, the junction kept 1 base outside the gene matches. Written as DNA, the CDR3 is TGCGCCAGCAGCTTGGCAGGGGGGCAGCCCCAGCATTTT. Translation: CASSLAGGQPQHF.

V and J are TRBV5-4 and TRBJ2-5; tentatively, D is TRBD2 (5 bases). Germline-derived CDR1 and CDR2 are SGHNT and YYREEE (reference sequence). This CDR3 is built from 13 residues. V was trimmed by 0 bases and J by 5 bases, leaving 8 bases between them. The CDR3 loop is CASSLGRRETQYF. In DNA form, the CDR3 reads TGTGCCAGCAGCTTGGGCCGGAGGGAGACCCAGTACTTC.

The V and J genes are TRBV13 and TRBJ2-2; D call uncertain. The CDR3 covers 12 residues. V lost 4 bases and J 6 bases, leaving 6 bases between the germline ends. CDR1 is PRHDT, CDR2 FYEKMQ, per germline (reference sequence). In DNA form, the CDR3 reads TGTGCCAGCAGCTCCCCGGCCGGGGAGCTGTTTTTT. It specifies CASSSPAGELFF.

V and J are TRBV9 and TRBJ2-3; the D is unclear. V gave up 2 bases and J gave up 6 bases, with 13 bases separating them. CDR1 SGDLS and CDR2 YYNGEE come from the germline V gene. The CDR3 sequence is 14 residues long. Written as DNA, the CDR3 is TGTGCCAGCAGCGTCTACCTCGAAGCGGATACGCAGTATTTT. It codes for CASSVYLEADTQYF.

This chain links TRBV6-5 with TRBJ1-1; perhaps TRBD1 as D (6 bases). This CDR3 is built from 14 residues. Trimming pared 6 bases from V and 6 bases from J, leaving 17 bases between. Per germline, CDR1 MNHEY and CDR2 SVGAGI. CDR3 in amino acids: CASRRPGVLAEAFF. In DNA form, the CDR3 reads TGTGCCAGCAGGCGCCCAGGGGTTTTGGCTGAAGCTTTCTTT.

The chain joins TRBV14 to TRBJ1-1, with TRBD1 identical over 8 bases. The CDR3 has 16 amino acids. V lost 4 bases, J lost 11 bases, and 18 bases stayed unmatched. The V gene's germline CDR1 is SGHDN and CDR2 FVKESK. This CDR3 is CASSPPLRTGILWAFF. The CDR3, as DNA: TGTGCCAGCAGCCCGCCGCTGAGGACAGGGATTTTGTGGGCTTTCTTT.

The chain has TRBV4-2 and TRBJ1-3; TRBD1 matches at 9 bases. V shed 0 bases and J 1 base; nucleotides not matched to a gene: 10. This CDR3 is 19 amino acids long. CDR1 and CDR2 (germline): LGHNA, YNFKEQ. CDR3: CASSQEGTGLKGSGNTIYF. CDR3 DNA sequence: TGTGCCAGCAGCCAAGAGGGGACAGGGCTAAAGGGATCTGGAAACACCATATATTTT.

J is TRBJ2-7 and V is TRBV5-6; 8 positions match TRBD2. J lost 6 bases, V lost 1 base, and 3 bases had no gene match. From germline, CDR1 is SGHDT and CDR2 YYEEEE. The CDR3 spans 13 residues. The CDR3 here is CASSLYSGTEQYF. CDR3 in DNA: TGTGCCAGCAGCTTGTATAGCGGGACCGAGCAGTACTTC.

This clone was seen only once. The rearrangement joins TRBV13 to TRBJ2-5, with D possibly matching TRBD2 (8 bases). From germline, CDR1 is PRHDT and CDR2 FYEKMQ (reference sequence). Trimming shortened V by 5 bases and J by 5 bases, and 18 bases separated the two germline ends. The CDR3 extends over 15 amino acids. The CDR3 region has the DNA TGTGCCAGCAGCCTTAGCGGGGCACAGGGGGAGACCCAGTACTTC. Amino acids: CASSLSGAQGETQYF.

The gene calls are TRBV7-2 and TRBJ2-3, with D unresolved. Germline CDR1 SGHTA, CDR2 FQGNSA. This CDR3 contains 16 residues. V lost 5 bases and J lost 2, with 17 bases in between. The CDR3 nucleotides are TGTGCCAGCAGCCCCCGTTTTGGAGACGACACAGATACGCAGTATTTT. This encodes CASSPRFGDDTDTQYF.

CDR3 amino acids: CASSQDIGIGQINEKLFF. The CDR3 DNA reads TGCGCCAGCAGCCAAGATATCGGGATCGGACAGATTAATGAAAAACTGTTTTTT. V gene TRBV4-3 combines with J gene TRBJ1-4; the D gene is possibly TRBD1 (6 bases). The germline V gene has CDR1 LGHNA and CDR2 YSLEER. V was pared by 0 bases and J by 4 bases, with 18 bases between. The CDR3 has 18 residues.

The chain carries TRBV7-6 and TRBJ2-7; tentatively, D is TRBD1 (5 bases). Trimming left V 2 bases short and J 2 bases short, with 13 bases between. Germline lookup yields CDR1 SGHVS and CDR2 FNYEAQ. The CDR3 is 15 amino acids. This CDR3 reads CASSLLGGAPYEQYF. The DNA for the CDR3 is TGTGCCAGCAGCTTATTGGGTGGGGCCCCCTACGAGCAGTACTTC.

The rearrangement joins TRBV2 to TRBJ1-4; D gene unclear. With 10 bases removed from V and 2 bases from J, the gap between germline ends came to 20 bases. Germline V gene sequence: CDR1 SNHLY, CDR2 FYNNEI. There are 16 residues in the CDR3. CDR3 coding DNA: TGTGCCATAAGCCAGGAGTGGGAGTTGACTAATGAAAAACTGTTTTTT. It is translated as CAISQEWELTNEKLFF. Using reference TRBV2 and TRBJ1-4 for the parts outside the CDR3, the full variable domain is EPEVTQTPSHQVTQMGQEVILRCVPISNHLYFYWYRQILGQKVEFLVSFYNNEISEKSEIFDDQFSVERPDGSNFTLKIRSTKLEDSAMYFCAISQEWELTNEKLFFGSGTQLSVL.

This clone came up once. The chain is built from TRBV6-6 and TRBJ1-1; the D gene is possibly TRBD1 (6 bases). CDR1 is MNHNY and CDR2 is SVGAGI in the germline V gene (reference sequence). This CDR3 is built from 14 residues. Trimming shortened V by 1 base and J by 1 base, and 7 bases separated the two germline ends. The DNA for the CDR3 is TGTGCCAGCAGTTACTTCAGGGGGAACACTGAAGCTTTCTTT. The encoded protein is CASSYFRGNTEAFF.

J is TRBJ2-2 and V is TRBV19, with 8 bases lining up with TRBD2. Looked up from germline, CDR1 is LNHDA and CDR2 is SQIVND (reference sequence). This CDR3 contains 15 residues. V dropped 6 bases and J dropped 4; count of bases not matched to a gene: 7. CDR3 loop: CASRPGTRGTGELFF. CDR3 nucleotides: TGTGCCAGTAGGCCCGGGACTAGAGGCACCGGGGAGCTGTTTTTT.

The chain is built from TRBV30 and TRBJ2-7, with 8 positions matching TRBD2. This CDR3 comprises 13 residues. CDR1 is GTSNPN, CDR2 SVGIG, per germline (reference sequence). Trimming cost V 7 bases and J 6 bases; bases outside gene matches: 11. CDR3 bases: TGTGCCTACAAAGCGGGGGTGCTCCGCGAGCAGTACTTC. Its translation: CAYKAGVLREQYF.

This rearrangement joins TRBV5-1 to TRBJ1-3; D is perhaps TRBD1 (6 bases). V lost 4 bases, J lost 0 bases, and 8 bases lay in between. CDR1 and CDR2 (germline): SGHRS, YFSETQ. This CDR3 is built from 14 residues. The CDR3 here is CASSVTGSGNTIYF. CDR3 bases: TGCGCCAGCAGCGTGACAGGCTCTGGAAACACCATATATTTT.